This T cell receptor (beta chain) was documented in a study of T-cell memory formation after mild COVID-19. General study findings and limits: Clones that contracted clustered mainly in CM and EM if CD4+ and in EMRA if CD8+.

As for this clonotype: No antigen is known for it.

5'RACE primed from the constant segment yielded TCR alpha and TCR beta cDNA libraries bearing sample barcodes and UMIs. TCRdb ran MiXCR on the 5' RACE reads and lists one entry per CDR3 protein. Among 450,000 to 650,000 distinct CDR3 sequences listed, about 20% were seen once. This CDR3 comprises 13 residues. The germline gives CDR1 GTSNPN, CDR2 SVGIG (reference sequence). Trimming pared 4 bases from V and 0 bases from J, leaving 7 bases between. Specimen: PBMCs or a T cell subset sorted from them (not recorded which). The chain employs TRBV30 and TRBJ1-3, with unresolved D. The TCR was taken from an adult woman who had mild COVID-19 (a few samples of this study predate the infection). Cell type and time point are not known. In DNA form, the CDR3 reads TGTGCCTGGAAAACGAGCTCTGGAAACACCATATATTTT. Amino acid sequence: CAWKTSSGNTIYF.